Following are 8 T cell receptor beta chains from one sample sequenced in a study of blood T cell repertoires in COVID-19. Sequenced by immunoSEQ multiplex PCR; TCRdb stores in-frame clones only, minus some. The table records over 95,000 clones, approximately 81% of them present only once. Sequencing was carried out using peripheral blood. All receptors come from a man between 45 and 60 years old with acute or convalescent COVID-19.

V is TRBV6-5 and J is TRBJ1-2, with D possibly TRBD1 on 5 matching bases. CDR1 is MNHEY and CDR2 is SVGAGI in the germline V gene. There are 13 residues in the CDR3. V dropped 8 bases and J dropped 0 bases, with 10 bases sitting between them. DNA for the CDR3: TGTGCCAGCGGGGCCCATCCTAACTATGGCTACACCTTC. Protein product: CASGAHPNYGYTF.

In DNA, the CDR3 is TGTGCCAGTAGTATAGAGAACGGGAGGATGCGCGAAAAACTGTTTTTT. Protein product: CASSIENGRMREKLFF. The rearrangement joins TRBV19 to TRBJ1-4; no reliable D call. CDR1 is LNHDA and CDR2 is SQIVND in the germline V gene (reference sequence). This CDR3 is 16 amino acids long. V was trimmed by 0 bases and J by 8 bases, leaving 16 bases between them.

This clone occurred a few times. The J gene is TRBJ1-1, the V gene TRBV27; D unresolved. Trimming left V 6 bases short and J 2 bases short, with 10 bases between. CDR1 and CDR2 from the germline V gene are MNHEY and SMNVEV (reference sequence). The CDR3 totals 13 residues. Here the CDR3 reads CASRPQPNTEAFF. CDR3 coding DNA: TGTGCCAGCAGACCACAGCCTAACACTGAAGCTTTCTTT.

The chain uses TRBV5-1 and TRBJ1-4; 7 bases are a match to TRBD1. Germline loops: CDR1 SGHRS, CDR2 YFSETQ. V was pared by 2 bases and J by 8 bases, with 6 bases of the junction left unmatched. The CDR3 spans 14 residues. The DNA of the CDR3 is TGCGCCAGCAGCTTAGCGACAGGGCCCGAAAAACTGTTTTTT. Encoded protein: CASSLATGPEKLFF.

The rearrangement joins TRBV6-5 to TRBJ1-5, with D tentatively TRBD1 (5 bases). The V end lost 7 bases, the J end lost 6 bases, and 13 bases lay between the germline ends. The germline gives CDR1 MNHEY, CDR2 SVGAGI. The length of the CDR3 is 13 residues. CDR3 sequence: CASTPGGPQPQHF. The CDR3 bases are TGTGCCAGCACCCCGGGGGGTCCTCAGCCCCAGCATTTT.

The chain links TRBV27 to TRBJ2-1; the match to TRBD2 covers 13 bases. V lost 6 bases and J lost 3; bases outside the gene matches: 2. Germline assignment: CDR1 MNHEY and CDR2 SMNVEV (reference sequence). This CDR3 contains 15 residues. The CDR3 region is CASSRTSGGYNEQFF. In DNA form, the CDR3 reads TGTGCCAGCAGCCGGACTAGCGGGGGCTACAATGAGCAGTTCTTC.

The genes are TRBV19 and TRBJ1-3; no clear D gene. Germline assignment: CDR1 LNHDA and CDR2 SQIVND (reference sequence). V was clipped by 7 bases and J by 0 bases, with 16 bases between them. The CDR3 extends over 16 amino acids. The CDR3 region is CASKEGGKYSGNTIYF. CDR3 DNA sequence: TGTGCCAGTAAAGAAGGAGGCAAGTACTCTGGAAACACCATATATTTT. The full variable domain, completed using reference TRBV19 and TRBJ1-3, is DGGITQSPKYLFRKEGQNVTLSCEQNLNHDAMYWYRQDPGQGLRLIYYSQIVNDFQKGDIAEGYSVSREKKESFPLTVTSAQKNPTAFYLCASKEGGKYSGNTIYFGEGSWLTVV.

This chain links TRBV5-5 with TRBJ1-2; D remains unclear. Per germline, CDR1 SGHKS and CDR2 YYEKEE (reference sequence). This CDR3 contains 13 residues. V lost 5 bases and J 4 bases, leaving 12 bases between the germline ends. DNA of the CDR3: TGTGCCAGCAGTGCGACCGGGGTCTATGGCTACACCTTC. Residues: CASSATGVYGYTF.